Below, 10 T cell receptor beta chains from the same sample are listed, as sequenced in a study of human T cells and chemical hapten exposure. This sample's time point: pre-sensitization, week 0. Treatment given: therapeutic diphenylcyclopropenone sensitization with weekly scalp DPC. TCRdb fed the RACE reads into MiXCR, producing one record per CDR3 protein. This table has 150,000 to 200,000 distinct CDR3 sequences, about 31% appearing once. The sequenced sample was whole blood, obtained in connection with sensitization to the hapten diphenylcyclopropenone (DPC). Receptors were obtained from a woman in her twenties or thirties with alopecia areata. Some clones in this sample may be carry-over from other donors' samples.

The V gene is TRBV15, the J gene TRBJ2-2, with TRBD1 matching 10 bases. Germline CDR1 LNHNV, CDR2 YYDKDF (reference sequence). The CDR3 sequence is 17 residues long. J was trimmed by 7 bases and V by 4 bases; bases with no gene match: 12. Written as DNA, the CDR3 is TGTGCCACCAGCACTGGACAGGGGGGTTCCTTCGGCGGGGAGCTGTTTTTT. It codes for CATSTGQGGSFGGELFF.

Concerning this clonotype itself: Germline is not matched at one junction end, which may reflect a read error. V and J are TRBV5-1 and TRBJ1-6; 10 bases agree with TRBD1. The CDR3 covers 15 residues. CDR1 and CDR2 (germline): SGHRS, YFSETQ. The CDR3 DNA is TGCGCCAGCCGTCCTCCGGGACAGGGGAATTCACCCCTCCATTTT. Protein product: CASRPPGQGNSPLHF.

The table lists this clonotype with a count of one. This chain links TRBV28 with TRBJ1-4, with D unclear. Between the trimmed V and J ends, which lost 6 bases and 7 bases, there was a span of 18 bases. The CDR3 contains 15 residues. Per the germline V gene, CDR1 is MDHEN and CDR2 is SYDVKM. Here the CDR3 DNA reads TGTGCCAGCAGCTCCAGATCCCACCGGGGTGAAAAACTGTTTTTT. This encodes CASSSRSHRGEKLFF. Variable domain in full (rest from reference TRBV28 and TRBJ1-4): DVKVTQSSRYLVKRTGEKVFLECVQDMDHENMFWYRQDPGLGLRLIYFSYDVKMKEKGDIPEGYSVSREKKERFSLILESASTNQTSMYLCASSSRSHRGEKLFFGSGTQLSVL.

This chain uses TRBV6-1 with TRBJ2-7; TRBD2 might be the D (6 bases). This CDR3 is 15 amino acids long. V was pared by 5 bases and J by 3 bases, with 17 bases between. The germline CDR1 and CDR2 sequences are MNHNS and SASEGT. Here the CDR3 DNA reads TGTGCCAGCAGTTTCCAAAGGACGGGAGACTACGAGCAGTACTTC. Translation: CASSFQRTGDYEQYF.

This clonotype appeared many times. The CDR3 bases are TGCAGTGCTAGAGCGGGAGGGTCCTACAATGAGCAGTTCTTC. This gives the protein CSARAGGSYNEQFF. This rearrangement joins TRBV20-1 to TRBJ2-1; 8 bases map to TRBD2. The CDR3 is 14 amino acids. Germline CDR1 DFQATT, CDR2 SNEGSKA (reference sequence). V was pared by 1 base and J by 1 base, with 0 bases of the junction left unmatched.

V is TRBV27 and J is TRBJ2-7, with D perhaps being TRBD1 or TRBD2 (5 bases each). The germline V and J ends were trimmed by 0 bases and 2 bases, with 11 bases remaining between them. CDR3 length equals 15 residues. CDR1 and CDR2 from the germline V gene are MNHEY and SMNVEV (reference sequence). The CDR3 nucleotides are TGTGCCAGCAGTTTATCTGGGGGATCCCCCTACGAGCAGTACTTC. Residues: CASSLSGGSPYEQYF.

The J gene is TRBJ2-1, the V gene TRBV20-1, with 7 bases lining up with TRBD2. In germline, CDR1 is DFQATT, CDR2 SNEGSKA (reference sequence). The CDR3 has 15 residues. V dropped 3 bases and J dropped 7; count of bases not matched to a gene: 12. CDR3 sequence (DNA): TGCAGTGCTAGTCCCCCCCGGACTAGGCCTAATGAGCAGTTCTTC. It is translated as CSASPPRTRPNEQFF.

The chain carries TRBV29-1 and TRBJ2-5; 11 nucleotides line up with TRBD2. The germline CDR1 and CDR2 sequences are SQVTM and ANQGSEA. There are 14 residues in the CDR3. With 7 bases clipped from V and 5 bases from J, the junction kept 9 bases outside the gene matches. CDR3 bases: TGCAGCGGTCATAGCGGGAGGGCCCGGGAGACCCAGTACTTC. Residues: CSGHSGRARETQYF.

The V and J genes are TRBV25-1 and TRBJ1-1, with TRBD1 as a possible D gene (5 bases). Germline lookup yields CDR1 MGHDK and CDR2 SYGVNS. This CDR3 spans 20 amino acids. Trimming removed 4 bases from V and 1 base from J, with 28 bases in between. The CDR3 sequence is CASSVPKLRVPGPSNTEAFF. The CDR3 DNA reads TGTGCCAGCAGTGTCCCAAAGCTCCGGGTCCCAGGGCCTTCGAACACTGAAGCTTTCTTT.

The rearrangement joins TRBV24-1 to TRBJ2-7; the D gene is possibly TRBD1 (6 bases). CDR3 length equals 13 residues. The germline V gene encodes CDR1 KGHDR and CDR2 SFDVKD. Deletions cut 4 bases from V and 5 bases from J, with 11 bases between. The CDR3 nucleotides read TGTGCCACCAGTGAAAGGACAGTCGACGAGCAGTACTTC. Amino acids: CATSERTVDEQYF.